The 16 T cell receptor beta chains reported below all come from one sample, sequenced in a study of T-cell reconstitution after alpha-beta-depleted transplantation in children. The TCRbeta library was prepared with unique molecular identifiers. TCRdb redid the calling of the PCR reads with MiXCR, one entry per CDR3 protein. Of fewer than 550,000 distinct CDR3 sequences detected, 15% to 20% appear once; the ten largest clones hold under 30%. The specimen was PBMCs, mostly from graft donor cells, collected 360 days after TCRalphabeta/CD19-depleted stem cell transplant. The receptors were gathered from a boy less than two years old who had a stem cell transplant for Wiskott-Aldrich syndrome, so the T cells may come from the graft donor.

V and J are TRBV7-2 and TRBJ2-7, with TRBD1 as a possible D gene (6 bases). The CDR3 contains 12 residues. CDR1 is SGHTA and CDR2 is FQGNSA in the germline V gene. Trimming took off 6 bases at V and 6 bases at J, with 12 bases between the two ends. In nucleotides, the CDR3 is TGTGCCAGCAGACCACAGGGCGGCGAGCAGTACTTC. Translation: CASRPQGGEQYF.

This clonotype came up a few times. The chain links TRBV6-5 to TRBJ2-7; the D is unclear. V was pared by 0 bases and J by 3 bases, with 9 bases between. The CDR3 length is 14 residues. The germline V gene has CDR1 MNHEY and CDR2 SVGAGI. The CDR3 here is CASSYSNVVYEQYF. The CDR3 DNA reads TGTGCCAGCAGTTACTCGAACGTGGTCTACGAGCAGTACTTC.

This clonotype was detected only a few times. V gene TRBV5-1 combines with J gene TRBJ2-7; no clear D. The CDR3 is made up of 14 amino acids. Looked up from germline, CDR1 is SGHRS and CDR2 is YFSETQ. Trimming took 0 bases from V and 3 from J, leaving 10 bases between them. In nucleotides, the CDR3 is TGCGCCAGCAGCTTGGCCGTACCGGTCTACGAGCAGTACTTC. It codes for CASSLAVPVYEQYF.

The chain combines TRBV29-1 with TRBJ2-5, with D possibly being TRBD2 (6 bases). The DNA end lines up better with TRBJ2-1; the J call may be wrong. In germline, CDR1 is SQVTM, CDR2 ANQGSEA. The CDR3 is 14 amino acids. The CDR3 coding sequence is TGCAGCGTCCGAGCGGGTACCAGAGGCAATGAGCAGTTCTTC. Residues: CSVRAGTRGNEQFF.

This clonotype has a handful of counts. The chain combines TRBV4-2 with TRBJ2-7; the match to TRBD2 covers 15 bases. The CDR3 spans 19 residues. Per germline, CDR1 LGHNA and CDR2 YNFKEQ. V lost 4 bases and J lost 4; bases outside the gene matches: 14. CDR3 sequence: CASSPLWGTSGGRSYEQYF. The CDR3 bases are TGTGCCAGCAGCCCGCTGTGGGGGACTAGCGGGGGGCGTTCTTACGAGCAGTACTTC.

V is TRBV12-3 or TRBV12-4 and J is TRBJ2-1, with 7 bases matching TRBD1. The CDR3 runs to 16 residues. The V gene end was trimmed by 4 bases and the J gene end by 0 bases; junction bases not matched to a gene: 6. CDR3 bases: TGTGCCAGCAGTTCCCGGGACAGATTCTCCTACAATGAGCAGTTCTTC. Translating gives CASSSRDRFSYNEQFF.

This clonotype occurred a few times. This chain joins TRBV14 and TRBJ2-1; D is unresolved. The CDR3 sequence is 14 residues long. Germline V gene sequence: CDR1 SGHDN, CDR2 FVKESK. With 5 bases removed from V and 7 bases from J, the gap between germline ends came to 15 bases. In DNA form, the CDR3 reads TGTGCCAGCAGCTATAGGGTTCTCGATAATGAGCAGTTCTTC. It is translated as CASSYRVLDNEQFF.

The sample holds a few counts of this clonotype. The chain employs TRBV18 and TRBJ2-6, with no clear D. In germline, CDR1 is KGHSH, CDR2 LQKENI. This CDR3 is 16 amino acids long. V was trimmed by 5 bases and J by 0 bases, leaving 11 bases between them. CDR3 nucleotide sequence: TGTGCCAGCTCATCGCGATCAGGCTCTGGGGCCAACGTCCTGACTTTC. Translated, it gives CASSSRSGSGANVLTF. Complete variable domain (other parts from reference TRBV18 and TRBJ2-6): NAGVMQNPRHLVRRRGQEARLRCSPMKGHSHVYWYRQLPEEGLKFMVYLQKENIIDESGMPKERFSAEFPKEGPSILRIQQVVRGDSAAYFCASSSRSGSGANVLTFGAGSRLTVL.

A few counts support this clonotype. V is TRBV6-5 and J is TRBJ2-5; 7 bases match TRBD2. The V and J ends lost 4 bases and 3 bases, in that order; junction bases with no gene match: 14. The CDR3 spans 17 residues. CDR1 MNHEY and CDR2 SVGAGI come from the germline V gene. The CDR3 DNA reads TGTGCCAGCAGTTCCTGGCAATCTGGACTAGGCAAAGAGACCCAGTACTTC. It encodes CASSSWQSGLGKETQYF.

This sequence joins TRBV20-1 and TRBJ2-7; TRBD2 matches 8 bases. Per the germline V gene, CDR1 is DFQATT and CDR2 is SNEGSKA (reference sequence). The CDR3 totals 12 residues. In DNA form, the CDR3 reads TGCAGCGCCTGGAGCGGGAGCAACGAGCAGTACTTC. It translates to CSAWSGSNEQYF.

This clonotype came up a few times. The CDR3 DNA reads TGTGCCAGCAGCAAAGAGGACAGGGAAGCCTACAATGAGCAGTTCTTC. This translates into CASSKEDREAYNEQFF. The genes are TRBV21-1 and TRBJ2-1; the table's TRBD1 call for D was not verified on the DNA. TRBV21-1 is designated a pseudogene. The CDR3 is 16 residues long.

This clonotype was detected a few times. This chain uses TRBV6-2 or TRBV6-3 with TRBJ2-4, with 11 bases lining up with TRBD2. The V and J ends lost 2 bases and 0 bases, in that order; junction bases with no gene match: 6. The CDR3 extends over 18 amino acids. In germline, CDR1 is MNHEY, CDR2 SVGEGT. The CDR3 DNA reads TGTGCCAGCAGTTACCTAGCGGGAGGACTACTAGCCAAAAACATTCAGTACTTC. This codes for CASSYLAGGLLAKNIQYF.

This clonotype was detected a few times. This chain links TRBV12-3 or TRBV12-4 with TRBJ2-3; the match to TRBD2 covers 12 bases. This CDR3 is built from 17 residues. V lost 8 bases and J lost 1; bases outside the gene matches: 10. CDR3 residues: CASRQTSGSWGTDTQYF. Here the CDR3 DNA reads TGTGCCAGCCGACAGACTAGCGGGAGTTGGGGCACAGATACGCAGTATTTT.

The gene calls are TRBV28 and TRBJ2-5; possible D gene TRBD1, 6 bases. The CDR3 totals 15 residues. The V end lost 6 bases, the J end lost 7 bases, and 21 bases lay between the germline ends. From germline, CDR1 is MDHEN and CDR2 SYDVKM. The chain's CDR3 is CASRNRGQQPGTQYF. CDR3 in DNA: TGTGCCAGCAGAAATCGAGGACAGCAACCTGGGACCCAGTACTTC. Using reference TRBV28 and TRBJ2-5 for the parts outside the CDR3, the full variable domain is DVKVTQSSRYLVKRTGEKVFLECVQDMDHENMFWYRQDPGLGLRLIYFSYDVKMKEKGDIPEGYSVSREKKERFSLILESASTNQTSMYLCASRNRGQQPGTQYFGPGTRLLVL.

J is TRBJ2-1 and V is TRBV20-1; 16 positions match TRBD2. V shed 0 bases, J shed 3 bases, and the junction held 14 bases outside the gene matches. There are 21 residues in the CDR3. The V gene's germline CDR1 is DFQATT and CDR2 SNEGSKA (reference sequence). CDR3 sequence: CSARDQGWGLAGGPDYNEQFF. CDR3 bases: TGCAGTGCTAGAGATCAGGGATGGGGACTAGCGGGAGGGCCGGACTACAATGAGCAGTTCTTC.

V gene TRBV6-5 combines with J gene TRBJ1-2; D is unclear. CDR1 and CDR2 (germline): MNHEY, SVGAGI. Trimming left V 0 bases short and J 0 bases short, with 8 bases between. The CDR3 length is 15 residues. The chain's CDR3 is CASSYSQKANYGYTF. CDR3 in DNA: TGTGCCAGCAGTTACTCGCAGAAAGCTAACTATGGCTACACCTTC.